The clone carrying this T cell receptor beta chain was seen repeatedly, ten times or more. The sample belongs to a study of regulatory T cells in long-lasting Graves disease. Time point meaning: persistent/refractory GD, antithyroid drugs over 5 years with positive TRAb. RNA from PBMCs was the source of the TCR library. The germline CDR1 and CDR2 sequences are KGHDR and SFDVKD. The length of the CDR3 is 13 residues. V was cut by 3 bases and J by 1 base, with 5 bases left in between. According to the study, TCR beta libraries were built with iRepertoire HTBI primers and CDR3-region Arm-PCR. Using its own MiXCR run on the multiplex PCR reads, TCRdb lists one record per CDR3 protein. The sample lists more than 350,000 distinct CDR3 sequences; under 25% were seen once.

The sample was peripheral blood mononuclear cells (PBMCs), taken when the disease was refractory, from a patient treated with antithyroid drugs. The V and J genes are TRBV24-1 and TRBJ1-2; D not resolved. This TCR derives from a female donor with Graves disease. The chain's CDR3 is CATSDGVNYGYTF. The CDR3 DNA reads as TGTGCCACCAGTGATGGAGTTAACTATGGCTACACCTTC.